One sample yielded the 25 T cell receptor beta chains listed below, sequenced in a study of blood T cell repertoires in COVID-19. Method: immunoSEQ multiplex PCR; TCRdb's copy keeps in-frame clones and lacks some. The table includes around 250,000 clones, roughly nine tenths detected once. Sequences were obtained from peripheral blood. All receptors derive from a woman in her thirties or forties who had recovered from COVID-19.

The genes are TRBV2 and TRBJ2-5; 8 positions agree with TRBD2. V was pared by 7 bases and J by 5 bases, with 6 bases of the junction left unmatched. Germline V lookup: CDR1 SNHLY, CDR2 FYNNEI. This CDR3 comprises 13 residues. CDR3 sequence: CASIGGAAETQYF. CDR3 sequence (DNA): TGTGCCAGCATCGGGGGGGCCGCCGAGACCCAGTACTTC. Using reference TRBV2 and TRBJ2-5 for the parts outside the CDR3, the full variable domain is EPEVTQTPSHQVTQMGQEVILRCVPISNHLYFYWYRQILGQKVEFLVSFYNNEISEKSEIFDDQFSVERPDGSNFTLKIRSTKLEDSAMYFCASIGGAAETQYFGPGTRLLVL.

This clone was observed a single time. The CDR3 region is CASSRGSDTGELFF. The CDR3 DNA is TGCGCCAGCAGTAGGGGGTCGGACACCGGGGAGCTGTTTTTT. The chain carries TRBV5-1 and TRBJ2-2, with a tentative D call TRBD1 (6 bases). The ends were cut back, 5 bases at V and 3 bases at J, with 11 bases in the middle. Germline loops: CDR1 SGHRS, CDR2 YFSETQ. This CDR3 spans 14 amino acids. The full variable domain, completed using reference TRBV5-1 and TRBJ2-2, is KAGVTQTPRYLIKTRGQQVTLSCSPISGHRSVSWYQQTPGQGLQFLFEYFSETQRNKGNFPGRFSGRQFSNSRSEMNVSTLELGDSALYLCASSRGSDTGELFFGEGSRLTVL.

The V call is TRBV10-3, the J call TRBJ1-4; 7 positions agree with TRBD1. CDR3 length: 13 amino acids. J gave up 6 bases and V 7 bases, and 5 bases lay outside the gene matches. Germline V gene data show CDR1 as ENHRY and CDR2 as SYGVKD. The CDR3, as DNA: TGTGCCATCACGAGGGGGCTGGATGAAAAACTGTTTTTT. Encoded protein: CAITRGLDEKLFF.

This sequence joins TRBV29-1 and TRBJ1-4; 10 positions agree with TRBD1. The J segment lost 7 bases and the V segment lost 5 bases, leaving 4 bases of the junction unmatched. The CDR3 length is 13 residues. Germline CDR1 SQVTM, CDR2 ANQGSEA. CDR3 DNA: TGCAGCGTTCACCGGGACAGGGGTGAAAAACTGTTTTTT. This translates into CSVHRDRGEKLFF.

The CDR3 sequence: CAWVKELTEAFF. The CDR3 bases are TGTGCCTGGGTGAAGGAGCTGACTGAAGCTTTCTTT. The chain recombines TRBV30 with TRBJ1-1; no clear D. Germline V gene sequence: CDR1 GTSNPN, CDR2 SVGIG (reference sequence). The germline V and J ends were trimmed by 5 bases and 5 bases, with 12 bases remaining between them. CDR3 size: 12 residues.

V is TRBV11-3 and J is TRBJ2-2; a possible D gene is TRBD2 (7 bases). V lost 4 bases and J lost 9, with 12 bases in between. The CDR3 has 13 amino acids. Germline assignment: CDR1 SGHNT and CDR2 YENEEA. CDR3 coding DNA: TGTGCCAGCAGCTCAGGCGGGGGCAGGGAGCTGTTTTTT. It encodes CASSSGGGRELFF. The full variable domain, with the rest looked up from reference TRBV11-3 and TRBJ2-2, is EAGVVQSPRYKIIEKKQPVAFWCNPISGHNTLYWYLQNLGQGPELLIRYENEEAVDDSQLPKDRFSAERLKGVDSTLKIQPAELGDSAVYLCASSSGGGRELFFGEGSRLTVL.

This CDR3 reads CASSQLNRDYYSGANVLTF. As DNA, the CDR3 is TGTGCCAGCAGCCAATTAAACCGGGACTACTACTCTGGGGCCAACGTCCTGACTTTC. The chain uses TRBV4-2 and TRBJ2-6, with TRBD2 identical over 7 bases. CDR3 size: 19 residues. Unmatched junction bases numbered 10, after V lost 2 bases and J lost 0 bases. Germline V gene sequence: CDR1 LGHNA, CDR2 YNFKEQ.

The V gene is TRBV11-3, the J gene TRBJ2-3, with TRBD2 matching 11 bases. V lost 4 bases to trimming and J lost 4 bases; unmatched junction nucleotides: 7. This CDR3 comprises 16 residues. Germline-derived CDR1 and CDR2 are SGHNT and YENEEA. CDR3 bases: TGTGCCAGCAGCTCAGGGGTAGCGGGAGGGTCAGATACGCAGTATTTT. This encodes CASSSGVAGGSDTQYF.

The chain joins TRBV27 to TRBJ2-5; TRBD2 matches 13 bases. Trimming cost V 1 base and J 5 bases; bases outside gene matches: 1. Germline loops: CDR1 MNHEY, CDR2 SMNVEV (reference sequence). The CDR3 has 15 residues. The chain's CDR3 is CASSLWTSGGETQYF. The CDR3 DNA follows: TGTGCCAGCAGTTTATGGACTAGCGGGGGTGAGACCCAGTACTTC.

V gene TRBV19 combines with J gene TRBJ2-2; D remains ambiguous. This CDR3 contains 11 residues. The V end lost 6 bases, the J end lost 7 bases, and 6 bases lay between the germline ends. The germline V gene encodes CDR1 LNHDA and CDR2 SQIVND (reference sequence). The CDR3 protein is CASRSGGELFF. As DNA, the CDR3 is TGTGCCAGTAGGTCGGGCGGGGAGCTGTTTTTT.

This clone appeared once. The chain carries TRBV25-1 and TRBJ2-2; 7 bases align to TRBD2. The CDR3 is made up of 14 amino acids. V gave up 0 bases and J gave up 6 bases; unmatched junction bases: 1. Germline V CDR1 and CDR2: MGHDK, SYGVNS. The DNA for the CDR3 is TGTGCCAGCAGTGAATATCGGGGGGCCGGGGAGCTGTTTTTT. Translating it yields CASSEYRGAGELFF.

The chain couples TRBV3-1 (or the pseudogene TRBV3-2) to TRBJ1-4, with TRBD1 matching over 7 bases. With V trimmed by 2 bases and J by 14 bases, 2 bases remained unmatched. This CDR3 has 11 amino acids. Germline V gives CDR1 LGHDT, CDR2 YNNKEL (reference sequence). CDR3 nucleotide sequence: TGTGCCAGCAGCCAATCGGGACAGCTGTTTTTT. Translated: CASSQSGQLFF.

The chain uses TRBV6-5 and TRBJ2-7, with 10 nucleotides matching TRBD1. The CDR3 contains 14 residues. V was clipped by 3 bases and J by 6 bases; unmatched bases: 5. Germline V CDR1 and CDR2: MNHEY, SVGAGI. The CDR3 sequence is CASSYWGQGSEQYF. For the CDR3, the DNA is TGTGCCAGCAGTTATTGGGGACAGGGGAGCGAGCAGTACTTC.

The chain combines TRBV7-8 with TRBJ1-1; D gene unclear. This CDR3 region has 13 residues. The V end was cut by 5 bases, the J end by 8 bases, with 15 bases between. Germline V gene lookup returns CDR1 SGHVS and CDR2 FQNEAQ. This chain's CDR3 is CASSTRGLREAFF. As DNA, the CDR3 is TGTGCCAGCAGCACGAGAGGCCTTCGAGAAGCTTTCTTT.

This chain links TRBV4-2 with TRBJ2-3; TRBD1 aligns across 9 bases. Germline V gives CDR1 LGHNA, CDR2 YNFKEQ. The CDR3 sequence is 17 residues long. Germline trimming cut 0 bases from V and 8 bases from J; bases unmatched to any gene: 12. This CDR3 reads CASSQERGDRVSGTQYF. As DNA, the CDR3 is TGTGCCAGCAGCCAAGAGCGAGGGGACAGGGTCAGCGGTACGCAGTATTTT.

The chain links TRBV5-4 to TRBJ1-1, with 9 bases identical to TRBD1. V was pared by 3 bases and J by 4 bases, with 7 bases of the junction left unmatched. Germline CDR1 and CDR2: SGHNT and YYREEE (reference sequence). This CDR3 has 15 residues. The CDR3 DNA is TGTGCCAGCAGCTCCGGACAGGGGTGGGGCACTGAAGCTTTCTTT. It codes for CASSSGQGWGTEAFF.

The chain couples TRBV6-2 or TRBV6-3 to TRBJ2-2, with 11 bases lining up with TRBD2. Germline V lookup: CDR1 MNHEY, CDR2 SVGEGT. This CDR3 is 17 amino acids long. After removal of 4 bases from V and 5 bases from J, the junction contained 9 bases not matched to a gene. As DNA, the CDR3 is TGTGCCAGCAGTTTAACTAGCGGGGGCCCGTGGACCGGGGAGCTGTTTTTT. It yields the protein CASSLTSGGPWTGELFF.

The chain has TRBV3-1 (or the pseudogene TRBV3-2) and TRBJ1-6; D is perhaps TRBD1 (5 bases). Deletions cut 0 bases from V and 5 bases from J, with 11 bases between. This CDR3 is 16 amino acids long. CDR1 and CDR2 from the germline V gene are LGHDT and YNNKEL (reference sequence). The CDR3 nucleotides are TGTGCCAGCAGCCAAGATCGGACAAGGAATAATTCACCCCTCCACTTT. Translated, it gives CASSQDRTRNNSPLHF.

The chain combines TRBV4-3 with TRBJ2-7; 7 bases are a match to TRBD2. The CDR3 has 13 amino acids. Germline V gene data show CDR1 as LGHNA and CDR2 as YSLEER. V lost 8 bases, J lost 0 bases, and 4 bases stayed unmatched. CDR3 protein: CASRTGGSYEQYV. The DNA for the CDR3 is TGCGCCAGCCGCACGGGGGGCTCCTACGAGCAGTACGTC.

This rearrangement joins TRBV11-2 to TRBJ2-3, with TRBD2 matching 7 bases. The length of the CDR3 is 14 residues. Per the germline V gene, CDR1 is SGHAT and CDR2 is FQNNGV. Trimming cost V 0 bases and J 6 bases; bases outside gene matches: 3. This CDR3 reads CASSLENGGDTQYF. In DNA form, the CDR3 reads TGTGCCAGCAGCTTAGAAAACGGGGGGGATACGCAGTATTTT.

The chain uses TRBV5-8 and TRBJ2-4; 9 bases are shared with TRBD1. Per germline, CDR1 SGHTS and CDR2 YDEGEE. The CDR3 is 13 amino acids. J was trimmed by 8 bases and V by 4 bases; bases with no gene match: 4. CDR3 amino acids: CASSLGQGYIQYF. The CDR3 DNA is TGTGCCAGCAGCCTGGGACAGGGATACATTCAGTACTTC.

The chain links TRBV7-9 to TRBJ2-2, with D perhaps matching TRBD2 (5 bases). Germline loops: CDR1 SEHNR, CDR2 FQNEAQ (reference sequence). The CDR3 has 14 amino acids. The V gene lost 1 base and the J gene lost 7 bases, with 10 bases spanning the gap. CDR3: CASSLEWGVGELFF. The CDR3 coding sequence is TGTGCCAGCAGCTTAGAGTGGGGAGTCGGGGAGCTGTTTTTT.

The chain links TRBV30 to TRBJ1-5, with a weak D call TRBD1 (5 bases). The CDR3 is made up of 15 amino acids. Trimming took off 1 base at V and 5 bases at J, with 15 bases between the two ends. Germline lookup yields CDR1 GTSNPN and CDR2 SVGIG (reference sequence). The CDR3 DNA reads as TGTGCCTGGAGTGATGGGGCGCGGGGAGATCAGCCCCAGCATTTT. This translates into CAWSDGARGDQPQHF.

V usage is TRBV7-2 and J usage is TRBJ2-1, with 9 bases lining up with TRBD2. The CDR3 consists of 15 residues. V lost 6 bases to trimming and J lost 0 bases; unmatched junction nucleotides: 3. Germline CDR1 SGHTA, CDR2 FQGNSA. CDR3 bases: TGTGCCAGCAGTTCTAGCGGGGACTCCTACAATGAGCAGTTCTTC. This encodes CASSSSGDSYNEQFF.

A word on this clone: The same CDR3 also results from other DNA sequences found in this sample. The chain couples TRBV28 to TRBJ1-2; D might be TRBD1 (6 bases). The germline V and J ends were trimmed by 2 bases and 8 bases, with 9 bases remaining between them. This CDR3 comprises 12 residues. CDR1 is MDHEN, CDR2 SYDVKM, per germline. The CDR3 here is CASSLNRDGYTF. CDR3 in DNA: TGTGCCAGCAGTTTAAACAGGGACGGCTACACCTTC.